Presented here are 17 T cell receptor beta chains from one specimen sequenced in a study of blood T cell repertoires in COVID-19. Using immunoSEQ multiplex PCR, the repertoire was profiled, and TCRdb retains in-frame clones only, with some absent. The sample lists 300,000 to 450,000 clones, 88% seen once, with 1.2% in the top ten. The specimen sequenced was PBMCs or T cells enriched from blood (not recorded which). All receptors come from a woman aged 18-29 years who had recovered from COVID-19.

The chain recombines TRBV9 with TRBJ2-2, with 10 nucleotides matching TRBD1. The germline V gene encodes CDR1 SGDLS and CDR2 YYNGEE. V trimming: 3 bases; J trimming: 4 bases; junction bases outside the gene matches: 9. The CDR3 length is 17 residues. The CDR3 loop reads CASSDPGTGVSTGELFF. The CDR3 nucleotides are TGTGCCAGCAGCGATCCCGGGACAGGGGTTTCCACCGGGGAGCTGTTTTTT.

V and J are TRBV25-1 and TRBJ1-1; TRBD1 is a possible D gene (5 bases). V was pared by 0 bases and J by 7 bases, with 9 bases between. Germline-derived CDR1 and CDR2 are MGHDK and SYGVNS. The CDR3 has 13 residues. Here the CDR3 reads CASSEYGGVEAFF. The CDR3 DNA reads TGTGCCAGCAGTGAATACGGGGGTGTTGAAGCTTTCTTT. The full variable domain, with the rest looked up from reference TRBV25-1 and TRBJ1-1, is EADIYQTPRYLVIGTGKKITLECSQTMGHDKMYWYQQDPGMELHLIHYSYGVNSTEKGDLSSESTVSRIRTEHFPLTLESARPSHTSQYLCASSEYGGVEAFFGQGTRLTVV.

The chain combines TRBV14 with TRBJ1-2; 9 bases agree with TRBD1. V lost 5 bases and J lost 6; bases outside the gene matches: 10. Germline CDR1 reads SGHDN; CDR2 reads FVKESK. This CDR3 contains 15 residues. CDR3 nucleotide sequence: TGTGCCAGCAGCGCCATGACAGGGGGATGGGATGGCTACACCTTC. It encodes CASSAMTGGWDGYTF.

V usage is TRBV4-1 and J usage is TRBJ1-1; D is uncertain. This CDR3 contains 13 residues. The ends were cut back, 0 bases at V and 7 bases at J, with 9 bases in the middle. The germline V gene has CDR1 MGHRA and CDR2 YSYEKL. CDR3 in DNA: TGCGCCAGCAGCCAAGATCGCGGTATTGAAGCTTTCTTT. Its translation is CASSQDRGIEAFF.

V usage is TRBV18 and J usage is TRBJ1-1; 10 bases fit TRBD1. Germline V gives CDR1 KGHSH, CDR2 LQKENI. Trimming cost V 4 bases and J 5 bases; bases outside gene matches: 10. The CDR3 length is 16 residues. Written as DNA, the CDR3 is TGTGCCAGCTCACGGCTGACAGGGGGCGGGGGTACTGAAGCTTTCTTT. It yields the protein CASSRLTGGGGTEAFF.

The chain is built from TRBV6-5 and TRBJ2-1, with D perhaps TRBD1 (6 bases). CDR3 length: 14 residues. Deletions cut 0 bases from V and 5 bases from J, with 8 bases between. CDR1 is MNHEY and CDR2 is SVGAGI in the germline V gene. This CDR3 is CASSYSTGHNEQFF. The CDR3 region has the DNA TGTGCCAGCAGTTACTCGACAGGCCACAATGAGCAGTTCTTC.

The V gene is TRBV29-1, the J gene TRBJ2-3, with unresolved D. V lost 6 bases and J lost 2, with 12 bases in between. The germline gives CDR1 SQVTM, CDR2 ANQGSEA. The CDR3 has 13 amino acids. CDR3 DNA sequence: TGCAGCGTCGAAACACGTCTCACAGATACGCAGTATTTT. This translates into CSVETRLTDTQYF.

J is TRBJ1-5 and V is TRBV18; 7 bases line up with TRBD1. CDR1 and CDR2 (germline): KGHSH, LQKENI. With V trimmed by 5 bases and J by 7 bases, 5 bases remained unmatched. There are 13 residues in the CDR3. CDR3 in DNA: TGTGCCAGCTCAGCAAAACAGGGGCAGCCCCAGCATTTT. It codes for CASSAKQGQPQHF.

The rearrangement joins TRBV11-2 to TRBJ2-7; D may be TRBD2 (5 bases). The V gene's germline CDR1 is SGHAT and CDR2 FQNNGV. Trimming left V 1 base short and J 6 bases short, with 10 bases between. The CDR3 is made up of 13 amino acids. The CDR3 nucleotides read TGTGCCAGCAGCTTAGTGTACGGGGTCGAGCAGTACTTC. The encoded protein is CASSLVYGVEQYF.

The gene calls are TRBV19 and TRBJ2-6, with D perhaps matching TRBD1 (5 bases). Germline V CDR1 and CDR2: LNHDA, SQIVND (reference sequence). V lost 11 bases and J lost 0, with 14 bases in between. The CDR3 is made up of 15 amino acids. The CDR3 nucleotides read TGTGCCGCCAGTAGTGACAGCTCTGGGGCCAACGTCCTGACTTTC. It codes for CAASSDSSGANVLTF.

This clone was detected only once. The rearrangement uses TRBV6-5 and TRBJ2-3, with TRBD2 matching 9 bases. The germline gives CDR1 MNHEY, CDR2 SVGAGI. This CDR3 spans 15 amino acids. Germline trimming cut 7 bases from V and 2 bases from J; bases unmatched to any gene: 7. CDR3 sequence reads: CASNRGGAVTDTQYF. CDR3 sequence (DNA): TGTGCCAGCAATCGCGGGGGGGCGGTCACAGATACGCAGTATTTT.

This clone was counted once. This chain joins TRBV7-2 and TRBJ1-1; the D gene is possibly TRBD1 (5 bases). The CDR3 sequence is 16 residues long. Trimming shortened V by 4 bases and J by 0 bases, and 15 bases separated the two germline ends. Per germline, CDR1 SGHTA and CDR2 FQGNSA. The CDR3 here is CASSWGDGTLNTEAFF. The CDR3 DNA is TGTGCCAGCAGCTGGGGGGACGGAACCCTGAACACTGAAGCTTTCTTT.

The CDR3 DNA follows: TGCGCCAGCAGCCAACTGTTCCCCGGGGGGAGTGCTGAAGCTTTCTTT. Protein product: CASSQLFPGGSAEAFF. V is TRBV4-1 and J is TRBJ1-1; maybe TRBD1 (5 bases). Germline V gene lookup returns CDR1 MGHRA and CDR2 YSYEKL. This CDR3 is 16 amino acids long. V lost 2 bases and J lost 6, with 19 bases in between.

This clone has just a few counts. The chain uses TRBV25-1 and TRBJ2-1, with a tentative D call TRBD1 (6 bases). The germline V and J ends were trimmed by 4 bases and 8 bases, with 15 bases remaining between them. Germline loops: CDR1 MGHDK, CDR2 SYGVNS. CDR3 size: 14 residues. The CDR3 loop reads CASSVHGTSDEQFF. Written as DNA, the CDR3 is TGTGCCAGCAGTGTCCACGGGACATCGGATGAGCAGTTCTTC.

The chain uses TRBV5-1 and TRBJ2-3; TRBD2 agrees at 8 bases. The CDR3 is 15 residues long. Germline CDR1 reads SGHRS; CDR2 reads YFSETQ. V trimming: 3 bases; J trimming: 2 bases; junction bases outside the gene matches: 5. This CDR3 is CASSSTSAPTDTQYF. As DNA, the CDR3 is TGCGCCAGCAGCTCGACTAGCGCCCCCACAGATACGCAGTATTTT.

The chain has TRBV6-5 and TRBJ1-2; 8 nucleotides line up with TRBD1. The length of the CDR3 is 14 residues. Germline CDR1 is MNHEY and CDR2 is SVGAGI. Trimming at V came to 0 bases and at J to 8 bases, leaving 5 bases not matched to a gene. The CDR3 reads CASSYSTGAGGYTF. Written as DNA, the CDR3 is TGTGCCAGCAGTTACTCGACAGGGGCTGGGGGCTACACCTTC.

The chain has TRBV11-3 and TRBJ2-1; TRBD1 aligns across 9 bases. This CDR3 is built from 16 residues. The V gene end was trimmed by 1 base and the J gene end by 7 bases; junction bases not matched to a gene: 8. In germline, CDR1 is SGHNT, CDR2 YENEEA. The CDR3 coding sequence is TGTGCCAGCAGCTTAGCAGGGGACAGGGCGGGAAATGAGCAGTTCTTC. It codes for CASSLAGDRAGNEQFF.